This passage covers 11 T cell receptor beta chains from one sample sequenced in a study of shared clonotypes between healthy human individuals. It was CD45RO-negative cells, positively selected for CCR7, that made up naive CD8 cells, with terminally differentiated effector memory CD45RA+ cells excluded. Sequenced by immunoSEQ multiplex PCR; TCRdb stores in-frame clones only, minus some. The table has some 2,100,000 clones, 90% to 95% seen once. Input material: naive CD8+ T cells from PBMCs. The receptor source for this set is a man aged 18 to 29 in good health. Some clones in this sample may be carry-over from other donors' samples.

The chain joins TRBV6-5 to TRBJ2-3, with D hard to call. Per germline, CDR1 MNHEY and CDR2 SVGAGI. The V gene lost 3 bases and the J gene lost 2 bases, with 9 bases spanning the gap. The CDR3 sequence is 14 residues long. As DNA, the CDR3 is TGTGCCAGCAGTTATCTAAGCGTCACAGATACGCAGTATTTT. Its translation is CASSYLSVTDTQYF.

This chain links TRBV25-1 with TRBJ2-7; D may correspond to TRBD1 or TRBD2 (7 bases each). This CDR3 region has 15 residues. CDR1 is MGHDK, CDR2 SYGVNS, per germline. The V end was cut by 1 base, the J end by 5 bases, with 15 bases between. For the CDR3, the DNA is TGTGCCAGCAGTGAATTGGGGGAGGGGGCCAACGAGCAGTACTTC. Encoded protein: CASSELGEGANEQYF.

The CDR3 bases are TGCAGCGTTGAAGCAACGCGACAGGGGGCTCTTGGGGCCTACGAGCAGTACTTC. It specifies CSVEATRQGALGAYEQYF. The genes are TRBV29-1 and TRBJ2-7, with TRBD1 matching over 10 bases. Germline CDR1 SQVTM, CDR2 ANQGSEA. Trimming at V came to 1 base and at J to 2 bases, leaving 14 bases not matched to a gene. This CDR3 spans 18 amino acids.

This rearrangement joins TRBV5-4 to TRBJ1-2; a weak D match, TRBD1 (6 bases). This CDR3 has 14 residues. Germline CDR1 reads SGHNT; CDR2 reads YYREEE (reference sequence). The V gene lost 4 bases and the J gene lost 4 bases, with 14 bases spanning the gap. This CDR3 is CASSPPGASYGYTF. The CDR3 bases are TGTGCCAGCAGCCCCCCGGGGGCGAGCTATGGCTACACCTTC. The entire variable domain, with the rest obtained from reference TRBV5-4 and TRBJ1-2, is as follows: ETGVTQSPTHLIKTRGQQVTLRCSSQSGHNTVSWYQQALGQGPQFIFQYYREEENGRGNFPPRFSGLQFPNYSSELNVNALELDDSALYLCASSPPGASYGYTFGSGTRLTVV.

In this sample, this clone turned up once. For the CDR3, the DNA is TGCGCCAGCAGCCCCCTTGGGTGGGTCCGGCAGTACTTC. Translating gives CASSPLGWVRQYF. V gene TRBV4-1 combines with J gene TRBJ2-7, with D unresolved. The CDR3 is 13 residues long. The V gene lost 4 bases and the J gene lost 9 bases, with 16 bases spanning the gap. Germline V CDR1 and CDR2: MGHRA, YSYEKL.

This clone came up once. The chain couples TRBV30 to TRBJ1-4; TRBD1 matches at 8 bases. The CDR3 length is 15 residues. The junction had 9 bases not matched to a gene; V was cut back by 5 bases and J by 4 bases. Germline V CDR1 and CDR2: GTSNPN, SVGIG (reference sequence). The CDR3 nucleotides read TGTGCCTGGCGTCCCCTGACAGGGGATAATGAAAAACTGTTTTTT. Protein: CAWRPLTGDNEKLFF.

The CDR3 nucleotides read TGTGCCAGCAGCGGGAGGGCGTCTAACTATGGCTACACCTTC. Encoded protein: CASSGRASNYGYTF. The V and J genes are TRBV9 and TRBJ1-2; D is unclear. V was trimmed by 3 bases and J by 0 bases, leaving 9 bases between them. Germline V gene sequence: CDR1 SGDLS, CDR2 YYNGEE. The CDR3 has 14 residues.

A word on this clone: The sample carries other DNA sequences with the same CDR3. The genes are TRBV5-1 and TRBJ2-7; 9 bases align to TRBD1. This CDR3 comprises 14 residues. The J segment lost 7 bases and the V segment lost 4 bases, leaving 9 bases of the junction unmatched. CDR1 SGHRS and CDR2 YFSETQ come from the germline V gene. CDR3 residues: CASSPRDRVYEQYF. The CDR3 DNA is TGCGCCAGCAGCCCCCGGGACAGGGTTTATGAGCAGTACTTC.

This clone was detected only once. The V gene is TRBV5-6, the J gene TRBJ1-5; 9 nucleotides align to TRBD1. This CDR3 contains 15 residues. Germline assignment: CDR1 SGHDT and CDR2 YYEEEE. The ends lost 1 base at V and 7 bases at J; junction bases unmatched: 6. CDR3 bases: TGTGCCAGCAGCTTGCGGGACAGGGCCAGGCAGCCCCAGCATTTT. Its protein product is CASSLRDRARQPQHF. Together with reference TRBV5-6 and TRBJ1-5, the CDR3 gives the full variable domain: DAGVTQSPTHLIKTRGQQVTLRCSPKSGHDTVSWYQQALGQGPQFIFQYYEEEERQRGNFPDRFSGHQFPNYSSELNVNALLLGDSALYLCASSLRDRARQPQHFGDGTRLSIL.

CDR3 residues: CASRWMNIAEQPQHF. The CDR3 DNA reads TGTGCCAGCCGGTGGATGAATATAGCAGAGCAGCCCCAGCATTTT. The V and J genes are TRBV28 and TRBJ1-5; D uncertain. CDR1 MDHEN and CDR2 SYDVKM come from the germline V gene. The CDR3 sequence is 15 residues long. The V end lost 8 bases, the J end lost 7 bases, and 21 bases lay between the germline ends.

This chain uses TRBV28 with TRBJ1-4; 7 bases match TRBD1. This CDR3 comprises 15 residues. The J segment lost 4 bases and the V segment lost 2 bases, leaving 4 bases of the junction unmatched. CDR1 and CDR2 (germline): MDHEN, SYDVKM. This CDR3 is CASSLTWDSNEKLFF. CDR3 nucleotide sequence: TGTGCCAGCAGTTTAACGTGGGACAGTAATGAAAAACTGTTTTTT.